These 24 T cell receptor beta chains share one sample of origin, sequenced in a study of blood T cell repertoires in COVID-19. Generated by immunoSEQ multiplex PCR, the TCRdb table keeps only in-frame clones and is missing some. The table includes under 95,000 clones, 70% to 90% detected once. Sequenced sample: peripheral blood. The receptors shown here come from a human donor in a cohort sampled during active COVID-19.

The chain couples TRBV4-1 to TRBJ1-2; D gene unclear. This CDR3 has 14 amino acids. Germline V gives CDR1 MGHRA, CDR2 YSYEKL. Trimming cost V 0 bases and J 7 bases, with 12 bases left between them. The CDR3 here is CASSQDPGDRGYTF. DNA of the CDR3: TGCGCCAGCAGCCAAGACCCGGGAGACCGTGGCTACACCTTC.

This clone was detected only once. J is TRBJ1-6 and V is TRBV5-1, with TRBD1 identical over 9 bases. Unmatched junction bases numbered 4, after V lost 4 bases and J lost 5 bases. Germline lookup yields CDR1 SGHRS and CDR2 YFSETQ. The CDR3 has 15 amino acids. CDR3 DNA: TGCGCCAGCAGCGTACAGGGGGCTGATAATTCACCCCTCCACTTT. Translation gives CASSVQGADNSPLHF.

A few counts support this clone. V usage is TRBV2 and J usage is TRBJ2-7; 7 bases line up with TRBD1. The V gene end was trimmed by 7 bases and the J gene end by 2 bases; junction bases not matched to a gene: 8. This CDR3 contains 14 residues. Germline V gene lookup returns CDR1 SNHLY and CDR2 FYNNEI. In nucleotides, the CDR3 is TGTGCCAGCATAACGACAGGGTCAACCTACGAGCAGTACTTC. Translation: CASITTGSTYEQYF.

The chain links TRBV25-1 to TRBJ1-4; D is unclear. With 3 bases removed from V and 2 bases from J, the gap between germline ends came to 7 bases. Per the germline V gene, CDR1 is MGHDK and CDR2 is SYGVNS. The CDR3 loop spans 14 amino acids. CDR3 coding DNA: TGTGCCAGCAGTGAGACGAGGACTAATGAAAAACTGTTTTTT. Translated: CASSETRTNEKLFF.

The rearrangement links TRBV9 to TRBJ2-7, with 7 bases fitting TRBD2. The CDR3 runs 18 residues. Trimming cost V 2 bases and J 0 bases; bases outside gene matches: 14. Germline V gene data show CDR1 as SGDLS and CDR2 as YYNGEE. The CDR3 DNA reads as TGTGCCAGCAGCGTCTCCCCCACCGGGACTAACCCCTCCTACGAGCAGTACTTC. Its translation is CASSVSPTGTNPSYEQYF.

This clone has a handful of counts. The rearrangement uses TRBV9 and TRBJ2-7; 9 bases align to TRBD1. The CDR3 runs to 15 residues. Germline V gene lookup returns CDR1 SGDLS and CDR2 YYNGEE. Trimming cost V 3 bases and J 5 bases; bases outside gene matches: 9. DNA for the CDR3: TGTGCCAGCAGCGCCGAGGGACAGGGTCACAACGAGCAGTACTTC. Its translation: CASSAEGQGHNEQYF. Full variable domain (rest looked up from reference TRBV9 and TRBJ2-7): DSGVTQTPKHLITATGQRVTLRCSPRSGDLSVYWYQQSLDQGLQFLIQYYNGEERAKGNILERFSAQQFPDLHSELNLSSLELGDSALYFCASSAEGQGHNEQYFGPGTRLTVT.

The V gene is TRBV11-3, the J gene TRBJ2-1; 10 bases map to TRBD2. The length of the CDR3 is 17 residues. V lost 5 bases, J lost 9 bases, and 16 bases stayed unmatched. Germline CDR1 is SGHNT and CDR2 is YENEEA. CDR3: CASSQSSAGGALSEQFF. CDR3 bases: TGTGCCAGCAGCCAATCGTCAGCGGGGGGGGCCCTTAGTGAGCAGTTCTTC.

The gene calls are TRBV27 and TRBJ2-7; TRBD2 aligns across 9 bases. CDR3 length equals 14 residues. Per the germline V gene, CDR1 is MNHEY and CDR2 is SMNVEV (reference sequence). V was pared by 8 bases and J by 2 bases, with 7 bases of the junction left unmatched. The CDR3 DNA reads as TGTGCCAGCGGAAAGACTAGCGGTCCCTACGAGCAGTACTTC. It translates to CASGKTSGPYEQYF.

The chain recombines TRBV2 with TRBJ2-7; 7 nucleotides match TRBD1. The CDR3 covers 14 residues. V shed 5 bases, J shed 0 bases, and the junction held 4 bases outside the gene matches. Germline V gene sequence: CDR1 SNHLY, CDR2 FYNNEI. This CDR3 is CASSPDRASYEQYF. In DNA, the CDR3 is TGTGCCAGCAGTCCCGACAGGGCCTCCTACGAGCAGTACTTC.

The chain is built from TRBV9 and TRBJ2-3; D gene ambiguous. V lost 0 bases, J lost 1 base, and 15 bases lay in between. This CDR3 has 17 amino acids. Germline values: CDR1 SGDLS, CDR2 YYNGEE. CDR3 nucleotides: TGTGCCAGCAGCGTAGGCGGTACCGCGCCCGGCACAGATACGCAGTATTTT. Translation: CASSVGGTAPGTDTQYF.

Details on this clone: One end of the junction fails to match germline, which may point to a read error. The rearrangement uses TRBV7-2 and TRBJ2-2; D is possibly TRBD2 (6 bases). Germline CDR1 reads SGHTA; CDR2 reads FQGNSA. The CDR3 is 16 amino acids. CDR3 nucleotide sequence: TGTGCCAGCAGCTTAGCAGGGGCAATGAACACCGGGGGGCTGTTTTTT. Translating it yields CASSLAGAMNTGGLFF.

The gene calls are TRBV11-2 and TRBJ2-7; 10 bases map to TRBD1. The CDR3 is 16 amino acids. CDR1 and CDR2 from the germline V gene are SGHAT and FQNNGV. The V gene end was trimmed by 6 bases and the J gene end by 6 bases; junction bases not matched to a gene: 14. CDR3 DNA: TGTGCCAGCAGTCGAGCCGCCGGGACAGGGGATAGCGAGCAGTACTTC. Translated: CASSRAAGTGDSEQYF.

The rearrangement uses TRBV3-1 (or the pseudogene TRBV3-2) and TRBJ1-1, with D unresolved. The CDR3 sequence is 13 residues long. Deletions cut 2 bases from V and 1 base from J, with 5 bases between. The V gene's germline CDR1 is LGHDT and CDR2 YNNKEL (reference sequence). This chain's CDR3 is CASSQQENTEAFF. In DNA, the CDR3 is TGTGCCAGCAGCCAACAGGAGAACACTGAAGCTTTCTTT.

V gene TRBV5-4 combines with J gene TRBJ2-1, with 16 bases matching TRBD2. The CDR3 loop spans 15 amino acids. Germline CDR1 and CDR2: SGHNT and YYREEE (reference sequence). V dropped 2 bases and J dropped 9; count of bases not matched to a gene: 2. The CDR3 nucleotides are TGTGCCAGCAGCTTCGGGACTAGCGGGAGGGGTGAGCAGTTCTTC. Its translation: CASSFGTSGRGEQFF.

The chain is built from TRBV25-1 and TRBJ2-7; 10 nucleotides align to TRBD2. The CDR3 contains 18 residues. Germline-derived CDR1 and CDR2 are MGHDK and SYGVNS. J gave up 3 bases and V 1 base, and 12 bases lay outside the gene matches. CDR3 in DNA: TGTGCCAGCAGTGAATCAGGGGCTAGCGGGGGCCTTTTCTACGAGCAGTACTTC. Its protein product is CASSESGASGGLFYEQYF.

This rearrangement joins TRBV3-1 (or the pseudogene TRBV3-2) to TRBJ1-1; D perhaps matches TRBD1 (5 bases). Germline CDR1 is LGHDT and CDR2 is YNNKEL (reference sequence). The CDR3 is 16 residues long. With 7 bases removed from V and 0 bases from J, the gap between germline ends came to 18 bases. DNA of the CDR3: TGTGCCAGCAACAACCCTACAGGAACCTTGAACACTGAAGCTTTCTTT. Its protein is CASNNPTGTLNTEAFF.

The chain employs TRBV28 and TRBJ1-4; 7 nucleotides match TRBD1. The CDR3 has 15 residues. The ends lost 10 bases at V and 0 bases at J; junction bases unmatched: 8. From germline, CDR1 is MDHEN and CDR2 SYDVKM. CDR3 nucleotides: TGTGCCATCTCCCAGGGGGGTGCAACTAATGAAAAACTGTTTTTT. Protein sequence: CAISQGGATNEKLFF.

The rearrangement joins TRBV11-2 to TRBJ2-7; tentative D call: TRBD2 (6 bases). Germline CDR1 reads SGHAT; CDR2 reads FQNNGV. CDR3 length equals 14 residues. Trimming removed 7 bases from V and 2 bases from J, with 15 bases in between. CDR3 protein: CASTPGLLTYEQYF. The CDR3, as DNA: TGTGCCAGCACCCCGGGACTGCTGACCTACGAGCAGTACTTC.

The chain carries TRBV18 and TRBJ2-1, with 12 bases fitting TRBD2. Trimming removed 2 bases from V and 4 bases from J; junction bases left unmatched: 3. The germline V gene has CDR1 KGHSH and CDR2 LQKENI. CDR3 size: 16 residues. The CDR3 loop is CASSPTGTSGYNEQFF. The CDR3 bases are TGTGCCAGCTCACCAACCGGGACTAGCGGGTACAATGAGCAGTTCTTC.

The chain is built from TRBV10-1 and TRBJ2-2, with 7 positions matching TRBD1. The CDR3 runs to 15 residues. The V segment lost 5 bases and the J segment 0 bases; nucleotides outside the gene matches: 3. The germline gives CDR1 WNHNN, CDR2 SYGVQD (reference sequence). The CDR3 DNA follows: TGCGCCAGCAGTCCCGGGACAGCGAACACCGGGGAGCTGTTTTTT. Its translation is CASSPGTANTGELFF.

This chain connects TRBV19 to TRBJ2-7, with D maybe TRBD1 (6 bases). The V end lost 5 bases, the J end lost 3 bases, and 14 bases lay between the germline ends. Germline CDR1 and CDR2: LNHDA and SQIVND (reference sequence). This CDR3 has 14 residues. As DNA, the CDR3 is TGTGCCAGTAGTCCAGGACAGAGCTACTACGAGCAGTACTTC. It yields the protein CASSPGQSYYEQYF.

The genes are TRBV18 and TRBJ2-7, with TRBD1 matching 8 bases. V gave up 5 bases and J gave up 7 bases; unmatched junction bases: 7. The CDR3 is made up of 13 amino acids. Germline CDR1 KGHSH, CDR2 LQKENI. CDR3 region: CASSSDREEEQYF. The CDR3 DNA follows: TGTGCCAGCTCATCGGACAGGGAGGAAGAGCAGTACTTC. The entire variable domain, with the rest obtained from reference TRBV18 and TRBJ2-7, is as follows: NAGVMQNPRHLVRRRGQEARLRCSPMKGHSHVYWYRQLPEEGLKFMVYLQKENIIDESGMPKERFSAEFPKEGPSILRIQQVVRGDSAAYFCASSSDREEEQYFGPGTRLTVT.

J is TRBJ2-5 and V is TRBV7-9; TRBD2 agrees at 10 bases. This CDR3 spans 15 amino acids. V lost 3 bases to trimming and J lost 3 bases; unmatched junction nucleotides: 4. Germline assignment: CDR1 SEHNR and CDR2 FQNEAQ (reference sequence). The CDR3 sequence: CASSFWLAGEETQYF. Here the CDR3 DNA reads TGTGCCAGCAGCTTCTGGCTAGCGGGGGAAGAGACCCAGTACTTC.

The genes are TRBV5-1 and TRBJ2-7; 8 bases are a match to TRBD2. The CDR3 spans 16 residues. Germline CDR1 SGHRS, CDR2 YFSETQ. V lost 0 bases to trimming and J lost 2 bases; unmatched junction nucleotides: 7. Here the CDR3 DNA reads TGCGCCAGCAGCTTGGCCAGGGGAGCGGGGGCCTACGAGCAGTACTTC. It codes for CASSLARGAGAYEQYF. Drawing the rest from reference TRBV5-1 and TRBJ2-7, the complete variable domain is KAGVTQTPRYLIKTRGQQVTLSCSPISGHRSVSWYQQTPGQGLQFLFEYFSETQRNKGNFPGRFSGRQFSNSRSEMNVSTLELGDSALYLCASSLARGAGAYEQYFGPGTRLTVT.